This entry is about one T cell receptor beta chain. Its cognate antigen is unknown. The data derive from a study of cytotoxic CD8 clonotypes in ibrutinib-treated CLL. Study-wide results and caveats: Clonality went up at ibrutinib response and then declined back toward baseline at progression. Circulating CD8+ T-cell counts were tracked by baseline clonality, which exceeded that of age-matched healthy donors.

Trimming took 4 bases from V and 6 from J, leaving 14 bases between them. Germline CDR1 reads SGHRS; CDR2 reads YFSETQ. The CDR3 runs to 15 residues. Using immunoSEQ multiplex PCR, the repertoire was profiled, and TCRdb retains in-frame clones only, with some absent. The repertoire has under 300,000 clones, about 72% of them found once; the top ten carry around 5.3%. The TCR comes from a human donor with chronic lymphocytic leukemia. Sequences were derived from PBMCs, sampled at disease progression, from a patient treated with ibrutinib. V gene TRBV5-1 combines with J gene TRBJ1-6; D unclear. The CDR3 reads CASSEGRTFNSPLHF. The CDR3 DNA is TGCGCCAGCAGCGAGGGTAGGACTTTTAATTCACCCCTCCACTTT.